The sequence of this T cell receptor beta chain was determined in a study of siplizumab effects on memory and regulatory T cells (dated by TCRdb to the late 2010s). Background for the entire study: The study looked at the effect of siplizumab, an anti-CD2 antibody, on alloreactive T-cell subsets in allogeneic mixed lymphocyte reactions made from human PBMCs. The research as a whole found: In reactions with siplizumab, an average of about 75% of mappable alloreactive CD4+ clones were Treg-derived, compared with 26.9% in control reactions. Whether proliferating Tregs from siplizumab cultures were suppressive was not functionally confirmed. Sequences below about 10^-5 frequency were poorly captured, so only a minor fraction of alloreactive clones could be mapped to unstimulated subsets. Siplizumab significantly reduced the cumulative frequency of alloreactive sequences traceable to unstimulated CD4+ memory T cells. Compared with memory T cells, unstimulated naive T cells appeared more diverse, and naive cells seemed to make a substantial contribution to the alloresponse. For roughly 75-97% of proliferating CD4+ or CD8+ clones, no naive or memory phenotype could be assigned.

Sorted unstimulated T cells, along with proliferating T cells recovered from mixed lymphocyte reactions, underwent TCRbeta CDR3 sequencing. Fresh whole blood from approximately ten HLA-typed healthy donors was used to isolate PBMCs. To map where alloreactive clones came from, unstimulated CD4+ regulatory T cells were FACS-sorted. As to this clone: The clone's antigen remains unknown. Base qualities are not recorded, but no much larger clone differs from it by a single base.

The junction carries 18 bases between V and J, which are trimmed by 1 base and 5 bases respectively. There are 17 amino acids in the CDR3, from cysteine to phenylalanine inclusive. Solely the CDR3 DNA is kept, with 51 bases framed from the first base. Reading the germline V gene gives CDR1 SGHRS and CDR2 YFSETQ. Library construction relied on the immunoSEQ multiplex PCR assay. The deep sequencing platform assayed about 90,000 TCR templates per sample. Genomic DNA extracted from sorted T cells was used for TCRbeta CDR3 sequencing. Under the source paper's analysis protocol: The R programming language was used for clonal analysis of TCRbeta CDR3 data. Alloreactive CD4+ and CD8+ clones were defined by comparing unstimulated samples with post-reaction CFSE-low samples. Regulatory or non-regulatory origin was assigned to alloreactive CD4+ clones by matching of sequences to sorted unstimulated Treg and non-Treg repertoires. TCRdb's version of the immuneACCESS table is confined to in-frame rearrangements and falls short of the full clone set. An unresolved V gene accounts for under half of the shortfall where checked; the remainder is of unknown origin. From that table come the V and J calls and clone size; the DNA was used to work out D and trimming. The sample table contains around 100,000 clones; only one count was recorded for 85% to 95% of them. The leading ten clones occupy about 0.62% of the sample.

The material sequenced was Tregs sorted from blood. The source of this sequence is a human donor in good health. Here the chain combines TRBV5-1 and TRBJ2-2, with TRBD1 perhaps the D gene, on 6 matching bases. For the CDR3, the sequence is CASSLIFRGRVTGELFF. The bases read TGCGCCAGCAGCTTGATTTTCAGGGGCCGGGTGACCGGGGAGCTGTTTTTT.